The clone carrying this T cell receptor beta chain was counted at least ten times. The sample belongs to a study of T-cell reconstitution after alpha-beta-depleted transplantation in children. Preparation of the TCRbeta library used unique molecular identifiers. MiXCR, applied by TCRdb to the PCR reads, yields one record per CDR3 protein. The sample has about 200,000 distinct CDR3 sequences, 14% to 15% seen once. The germline gives CDR1 SGHVS, CDR2 FQNEAQ. The CDR3 contains 17 residues. J was trimmed by 8 bases and V by 6 bases; bases with no gene match: 10. This receptor was identified in a human donor who donated a stem cell graft to a child with acute lymphoblastic leukemia. Sequenced here: PBMCs from the stem cell graft donor, sampled from the stem cell graft. The chain couples TRBV7-8 to TRBJ2-1; 16 bases are a match to TRBD2. CDR3 in amino acids: CASRLRGGLAGGDEQFF. CDR3 in DNA: TGTGCCAGCAGACTTAGGGGGGGACTAGCGGGAGGGGATGAGCAGTTCTTC.